This T cell receptor beta chain came from a study of blood T cell repertoires in COVID-19. About the study: PBMCs, B-cell-depleted T cells, or T cells were the source of the cDNA or gDNA that made up the material.

Only in-frame clones appear in the TCRdb table, and some are missing; sequencing was by immunoSEQ multiplex PCR. The table has over 150,000 clones, about 91% seen once. Trimming shortened V by 0 bases and J by 0 bases, and 8 bases separated the two germline ends. CDR3 size: 16 residues. CDR1 and CDR2 (germline): LNHNV, YYDKDF (reference sequence). The source material was peripheral blood. The clonotype comes from an older woman who had recovered from COVID-19. The V call is TRBV15, the J call TRBJ2-2; D gene ambiguous. CDR3 region: CATSRESGSNTGELFF. CDR3 nucleotides: TGTGCCACCAGCAGAGAGTCAGGATCGAACACCGGGGAGCTGTTTTTT.